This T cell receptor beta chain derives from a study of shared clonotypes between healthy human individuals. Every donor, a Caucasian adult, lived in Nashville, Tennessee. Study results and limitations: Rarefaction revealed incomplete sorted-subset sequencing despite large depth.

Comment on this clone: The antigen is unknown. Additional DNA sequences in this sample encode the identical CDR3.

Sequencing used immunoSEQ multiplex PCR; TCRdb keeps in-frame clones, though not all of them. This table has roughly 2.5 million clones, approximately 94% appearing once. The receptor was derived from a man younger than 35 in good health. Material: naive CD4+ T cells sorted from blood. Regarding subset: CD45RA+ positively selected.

The CDR3 DNA reads as TGTGCCAGCAGCTTAGAAGGACTAGCGGGAAATGAGCAGTTCTTC. It is translated as CASSLEGLAGNEQFF. The chain recombines TRBV7-2 with TRBJ2-1, with 12 bases lining up with TRBD2. The CDR3 loop spans 15 amino acids. From germline, CDR1 is SGHTA and CDR2 FQGNSA. V lost 1 base, J lost 7 bases, and 2 bases stayed unmatched.